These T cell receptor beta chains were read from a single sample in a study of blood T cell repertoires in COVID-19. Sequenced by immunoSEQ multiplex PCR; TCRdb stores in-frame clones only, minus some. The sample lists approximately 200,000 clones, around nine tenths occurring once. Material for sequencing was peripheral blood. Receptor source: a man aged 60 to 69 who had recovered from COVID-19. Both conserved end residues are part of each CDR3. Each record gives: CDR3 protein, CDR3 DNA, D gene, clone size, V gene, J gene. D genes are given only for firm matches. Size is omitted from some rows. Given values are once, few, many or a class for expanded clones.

CASSLEGSGRPYNEQFF	TGTGCCAGCAGTTTAGAAGGGAGCGGGAGGCCCTACAATGAGCAGTTCTTC	TRBD2	once	TRBV28	TRBJ2-1
CASSSSDTQYF	TGTGCCAGCAGTTCATCAGATACGCAGTATTTT	-	-	TRBV12-3/TRBV12-4	TRBJ2-3
CASSFNRDYGYTF	TGTGCCAGCAGTTTCAACAGGGACTATGGCTACACCTTC	-	-	TRBV28	TRBJ1-2
CASSRPGQGQPQHF	TGTGCCAGTAGTAGGCCGGGACAGGGCCAGCCCCAGCATTTT	TRBD1	-	TRBV19	TRBJ1-5
CASSWGRGTEAFF	TGTGCCAGCAGCTGGGGTCGGGGCACTGAAGCTTTCTTT	-	-	TRBV7-2	TRBJ1-1
CASSLKQGDGAFF	TGTGCCAGCAGTCTCAAACAGGGTGATGGGGCTTTCTTT	-	-	TRBV27	TRBJ1-1
CASTRPDRSPQAFF	TGTGCCAGCACCCGCCCGGACAGGTCACCCCAAGCTTTCTTT	TRBD1	-	TRBV28	TRBJ1-1
CASSPGLLSYEQYF	TGTGCCAGCAGCCCGGGACTACTTTCCTACGAGCAGTACTTC	TRBD2	once	TRBV9	TRBJ2-7
CATSVGGGKAFF	TGTGCCACCAGTGTGGGGGGAGGGAAAGCTTTCTTT	-	-	TRBV24-1	TRBJ1-1
CSVEGTGRFLYTEAFF	TGCAGCGTTGAGGGGACAGGGCGGTTTTTGTACACTGAAGCTTTCTTT	TRBD1	-	TRBV29-1	TRBJ1-1
CASINGGGGELFF	TGTGCCAGCATCAACGGCGGGGGCGGGGAGCTGTTTTTT	TRBD2	-	TRBV6-6	TRBJ2-2
CASSRRVNTEAFF	TGTGCCAGTAGTAGACGGGTGAACACTGAAGCTTTCTTT	-	-	TRBV19	TRBJ1-1
CASRRTDYNTGELFF	TGTGCCAGCAGGAGGACAGACTACAACACCGGGGAGCTGTTTTTT	-	-	TRBV27	TRBJ2-2
CASSHGAGGYNEQFF	TGCGCCAGCAGCCATGGAGCCGGGGGATACAATGAGCAGTTCTTC	-	-	TRBV4-3	TRBJ2-1
CASTSTGGGWNTEAFF	TGTGCCAGTACCTCGACAGGGGGCGGATGGAACACTGAAGCTTTCTTT	TRBD1	-	TRBV19	TRBJ1-1